This T cell receptor (beta chain) was sequenced during a study of T cells after yellow fever vaccination. Background on the study: Libraries from low-cell-number fractions were prepared with the SMART-Seq v4 Ultra Low Input RNA kit.

For TCR, cDNA came from 5'RACE template switching, which added a universal primer site and UMIs. One entry per CDR3 protein results from TCRdb running MiXCR on the 5' RACE reads. This sample carries 250,000 or so distinct CDR3 sequences, roughly 3.7% of them seen once, and the ten largest clones take about 19%. This clonotype occurred many times. Its antigen is undetermined. Whole-study findings and limits: A small share of clonotypes appeared in both CD4 and CD8 compartments. The secondary response peaked faster, at day 5 versus 15, but was weaker.

The CDR3 consists of 15 residues. The germline V gene has CDR1 SQVTM and CDR2 ANQGSEA. Deletions cut 6 bases from V and 6 bases from J, with 20 bases between. The sample in question was PBMCs, obtained 15 days after the yellow fever booster vaccination. This chain uses TRBV29-1 with TRBJ2-2; D remains unclear. This TCR was sampled from a man aged 18 to 29 who received the YFV17D yellow fever vaccine. The CDR3 DNA is TGCAGCGTATTAGACTCTTTTGGGATTGCCGGGGAGCTGTTTTTT. Amino acids: CSVLDSFGIAGELFF.